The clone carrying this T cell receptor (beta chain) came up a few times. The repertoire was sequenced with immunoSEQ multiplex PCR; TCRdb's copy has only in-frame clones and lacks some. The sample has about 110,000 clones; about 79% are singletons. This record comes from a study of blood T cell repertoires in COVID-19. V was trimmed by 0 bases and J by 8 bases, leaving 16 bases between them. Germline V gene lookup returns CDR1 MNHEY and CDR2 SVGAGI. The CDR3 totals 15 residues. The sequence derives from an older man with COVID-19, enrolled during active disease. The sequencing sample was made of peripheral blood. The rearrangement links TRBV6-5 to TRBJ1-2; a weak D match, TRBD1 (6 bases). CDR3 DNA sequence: TGTGCCAGCAGTTACTCGAATTTTGGGGGCTACGGCTACACCTTC. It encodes CASSYSNFGGYGYTF.